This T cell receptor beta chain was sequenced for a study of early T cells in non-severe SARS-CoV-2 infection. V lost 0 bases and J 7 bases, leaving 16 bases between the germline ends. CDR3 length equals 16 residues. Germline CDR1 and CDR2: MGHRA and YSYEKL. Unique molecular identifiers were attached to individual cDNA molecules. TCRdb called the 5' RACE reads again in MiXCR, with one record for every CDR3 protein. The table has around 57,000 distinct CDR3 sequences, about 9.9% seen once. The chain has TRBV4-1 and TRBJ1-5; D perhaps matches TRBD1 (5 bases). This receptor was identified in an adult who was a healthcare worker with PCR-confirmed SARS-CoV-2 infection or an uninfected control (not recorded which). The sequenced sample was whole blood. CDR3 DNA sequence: TGCGCCAGCAGCCAAGATTGGAACGGGGCAGGACAGCCCCAGCATTTT. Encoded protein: CASSQDWNGAGQPQHF.